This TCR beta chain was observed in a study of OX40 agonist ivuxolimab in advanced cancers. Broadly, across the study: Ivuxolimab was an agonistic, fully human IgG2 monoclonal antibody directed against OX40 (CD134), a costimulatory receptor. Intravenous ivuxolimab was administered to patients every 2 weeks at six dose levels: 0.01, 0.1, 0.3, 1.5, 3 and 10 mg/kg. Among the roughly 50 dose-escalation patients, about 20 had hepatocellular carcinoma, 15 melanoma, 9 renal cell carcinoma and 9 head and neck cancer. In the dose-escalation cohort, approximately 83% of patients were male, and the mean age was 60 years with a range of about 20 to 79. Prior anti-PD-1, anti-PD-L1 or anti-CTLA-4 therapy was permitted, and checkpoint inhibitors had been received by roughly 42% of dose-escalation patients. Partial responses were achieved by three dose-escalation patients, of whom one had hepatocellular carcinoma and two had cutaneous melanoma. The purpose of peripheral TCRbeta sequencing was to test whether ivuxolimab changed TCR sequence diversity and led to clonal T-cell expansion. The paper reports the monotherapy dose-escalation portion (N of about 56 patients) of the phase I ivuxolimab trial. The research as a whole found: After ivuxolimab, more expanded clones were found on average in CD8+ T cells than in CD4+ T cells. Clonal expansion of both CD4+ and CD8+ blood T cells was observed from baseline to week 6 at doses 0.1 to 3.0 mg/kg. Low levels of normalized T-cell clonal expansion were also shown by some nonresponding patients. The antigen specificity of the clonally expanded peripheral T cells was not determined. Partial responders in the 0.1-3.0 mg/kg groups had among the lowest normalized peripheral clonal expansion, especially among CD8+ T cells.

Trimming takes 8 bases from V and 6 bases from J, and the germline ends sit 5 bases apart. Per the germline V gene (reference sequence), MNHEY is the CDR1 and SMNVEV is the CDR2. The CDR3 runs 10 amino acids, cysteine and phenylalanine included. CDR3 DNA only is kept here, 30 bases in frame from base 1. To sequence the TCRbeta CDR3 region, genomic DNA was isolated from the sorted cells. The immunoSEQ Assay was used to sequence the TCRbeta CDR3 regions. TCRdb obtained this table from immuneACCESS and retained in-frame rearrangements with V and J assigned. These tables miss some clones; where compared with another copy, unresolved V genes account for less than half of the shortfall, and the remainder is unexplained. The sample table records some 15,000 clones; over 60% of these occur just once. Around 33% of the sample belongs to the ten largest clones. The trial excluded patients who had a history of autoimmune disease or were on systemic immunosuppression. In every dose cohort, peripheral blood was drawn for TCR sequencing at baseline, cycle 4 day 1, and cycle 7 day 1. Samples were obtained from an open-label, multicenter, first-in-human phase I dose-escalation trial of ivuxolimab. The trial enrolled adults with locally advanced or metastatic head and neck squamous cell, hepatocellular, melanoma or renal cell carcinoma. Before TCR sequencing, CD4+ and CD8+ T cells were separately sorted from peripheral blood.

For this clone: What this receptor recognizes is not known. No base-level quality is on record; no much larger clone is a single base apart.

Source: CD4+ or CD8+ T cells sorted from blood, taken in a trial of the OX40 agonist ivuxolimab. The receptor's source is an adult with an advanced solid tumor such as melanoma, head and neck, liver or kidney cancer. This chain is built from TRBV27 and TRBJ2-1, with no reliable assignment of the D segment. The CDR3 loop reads CASGINEQFF. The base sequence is TGTGCCAGCGGGATCAATGAGCAGTTCTTC.